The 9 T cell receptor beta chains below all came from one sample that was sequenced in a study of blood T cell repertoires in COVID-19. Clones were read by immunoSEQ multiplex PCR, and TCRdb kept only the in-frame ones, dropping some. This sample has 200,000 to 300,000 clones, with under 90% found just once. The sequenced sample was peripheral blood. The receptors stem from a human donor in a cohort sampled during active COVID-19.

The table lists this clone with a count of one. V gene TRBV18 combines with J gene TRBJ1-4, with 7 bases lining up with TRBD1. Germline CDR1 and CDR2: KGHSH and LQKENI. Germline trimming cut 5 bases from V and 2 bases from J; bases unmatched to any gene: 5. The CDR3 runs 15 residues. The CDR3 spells CASSRDSVTNEKLFF. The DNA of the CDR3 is TGTGCCAGCTCAAGGGACAGCGTTACTAATGAAAAACTGTTTTTT. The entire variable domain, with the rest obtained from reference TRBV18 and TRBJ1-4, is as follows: NAGVMQNPRHLVRRRGQEARLRCSPMKGHSHVYWYRQLPEEGLKFMVYLQKENIIDESGMPKERFSAEFPKEGPSILRIQQVVRGDSAAYFCASSRDSVTNEKLFFGSGTQLSVL.

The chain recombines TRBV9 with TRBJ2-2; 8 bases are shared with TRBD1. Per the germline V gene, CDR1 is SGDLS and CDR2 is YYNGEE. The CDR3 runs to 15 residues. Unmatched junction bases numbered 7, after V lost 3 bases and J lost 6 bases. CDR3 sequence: CASSASRGQAGELFF. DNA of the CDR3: TGTGCCAGCAGCGCTAGCAGGGGGCAGGCCGGGGAGCTGTTTTTT.

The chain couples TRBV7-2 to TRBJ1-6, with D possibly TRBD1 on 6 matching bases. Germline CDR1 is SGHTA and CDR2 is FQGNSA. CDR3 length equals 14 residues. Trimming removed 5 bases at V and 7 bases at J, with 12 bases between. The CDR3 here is CASSHTTGNSPLHF. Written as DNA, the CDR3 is TGTGCCAGCAGCCATACGACAGGAAATTCACCCCTCCACTTT.

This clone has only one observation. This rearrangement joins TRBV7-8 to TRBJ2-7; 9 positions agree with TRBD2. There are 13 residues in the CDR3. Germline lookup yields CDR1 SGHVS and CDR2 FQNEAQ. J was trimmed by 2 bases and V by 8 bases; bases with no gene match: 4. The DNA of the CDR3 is TGTGCCAGCGGGACTAGCCCGACCTACGAGCAGTACTTC. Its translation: CASGTSPTYEQYF.

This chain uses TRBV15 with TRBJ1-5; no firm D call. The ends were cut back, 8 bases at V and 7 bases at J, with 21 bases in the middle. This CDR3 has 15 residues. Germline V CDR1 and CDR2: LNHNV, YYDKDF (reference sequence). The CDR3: CATAGGVLAGQPQHF. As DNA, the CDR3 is TGTGCCACCGCCGGCGGGGTTTTAGCGGGACAGCCCCAGCATTTT. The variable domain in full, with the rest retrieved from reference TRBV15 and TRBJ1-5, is DAMVIQNPRYQVTQFGKPVTLSCSQTLNHNVMYWYQQKSSQAPKLLFHYYDKDFNNEADTPDNFQSRRPNTSFCFLDIRSPGLGDTAMYLCATAGGVLAGQPQHFGDGTRLSIL.

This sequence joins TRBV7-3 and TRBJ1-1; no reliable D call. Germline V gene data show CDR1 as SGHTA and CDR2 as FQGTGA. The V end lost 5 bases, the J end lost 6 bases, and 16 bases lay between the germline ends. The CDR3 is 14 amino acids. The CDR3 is CASSDGLRSAEAFF. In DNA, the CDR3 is TGTGCCAGCAGCGACGGACTGCGTAGCGCTGAAGCTTTCTTT. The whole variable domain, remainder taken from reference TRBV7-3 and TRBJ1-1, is GAGVSQTPSNKVTEKGKYVELRCDPISGHTALYWYRQSLGQGPEFLIYFQGTGAADDSGLPNDRFFAVRPEGSVSTLKIQRTERGDSAVYLCASSDGLRSAEAFFGQGTRLTVV.

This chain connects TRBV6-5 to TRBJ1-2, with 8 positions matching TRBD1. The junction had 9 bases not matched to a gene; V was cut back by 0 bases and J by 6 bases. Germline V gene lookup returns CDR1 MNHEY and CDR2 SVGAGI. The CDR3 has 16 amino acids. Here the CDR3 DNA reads TGTGCCAGCAGTTACTCGTTGACCCCACAGGGGGATGGCTACACCTTC. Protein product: CASSYSLTPQGDGYTF.

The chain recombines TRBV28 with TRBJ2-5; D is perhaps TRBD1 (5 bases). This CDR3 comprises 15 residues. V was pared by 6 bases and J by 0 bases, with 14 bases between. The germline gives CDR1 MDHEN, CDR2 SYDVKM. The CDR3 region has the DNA TGTGCCAGCAGGGCAGACAGAACGTACCAAGAGACCCAGTACTTC. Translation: CASRADRTYQETQYF.

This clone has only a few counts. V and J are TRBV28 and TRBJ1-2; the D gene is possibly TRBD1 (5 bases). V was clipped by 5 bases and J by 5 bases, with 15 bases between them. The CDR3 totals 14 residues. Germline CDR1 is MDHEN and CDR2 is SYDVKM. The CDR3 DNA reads TGTGCCAGCAGTCCGGGGACTGACAATTATGGCTACACCTTC. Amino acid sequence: CASSPGTDNYGYTF.